The clone carrying this T cell receptor (beta chain) was picked up many times. This record comes from a study of T cells after yellow fever vaccination. Study-level information: SMART-Seq v4 Ultra Low Input prepared the low-cell-number fractions.

This CDR3 has 16 amino acids. Germline loops: CDR1 MNHEY, CDR2 SMNVEV (reference sequence). V was trimmed by 6 bases and J by 2 bases, leaving 20 bases between them. Generation of TCR cDNA used 5'RACE template switching (which added a universal primer site and UMIs). One entry per CDR3 protein, called by TCRdb with MiXCR from the 5' RACE reads. The data contain about 160,000 distinct CDR3 sequences, under 7.5% of them seen just once; the ten biggest clones take up 2.5%. The chain is built from TRBV27 and TRBJ2-7; D is perhaps TRBD1 (8 bases). The starting material was CD4+ T cells sorted from PBMCs, obtained more than 4 days after the first yellow fever vaccination. This TCR derives from a man younger than 35 who received the YFV17D yellow fever vaccine. CDR3 coding DNA: TGTGCCAGCAGCACAGGGGGGGCGACTATTACCTACGAGCAGTACTTC. Translating it yields CASSTGGATITYEQYF.